A selection of T cell receptor beta chains follows, all from one sample in a study of T-cell memory formation after mild COVID-19. MiXCR was run by TCRdb on the 5' RACE reads, yielding one entry per CDR3 protein. The sample has about 560,000 distinct CDR3 sequences; 15% to 20% are singletons. Material: PBMCs or a T cell subset sorted from them (not recorded which). These receptors were collected from an adult woman who had mild COVID-19 (a few samples of this study predate the infection). Cell type and time point are not known. CDR3s include the opening cysteine and the closing phenylalanine or tryptophan. Each record gives: V gene, D gene, clone size, J gene, CDR3 protein, CDR3 DNA. D genes are given only for firm matches. Not every row has a clone size; where given, it reads once, few, many or a size class.

>TRBV9|.|.|TRBJ1-1
CASSVEGRDNTEAFF
TGTGCCAGCAGCGTAGAGGGCAGGGATAACACTGAAGCTTTCTTT
>TRBV7-2|.|.|TRBJ1-1
CASSSHFQSQEAFF
TGTGCCAGCAGCTCTCATTTCCAAAGCCAGGAAGCTTTCTTT
>TRBV18|TRBD1|few|TRBJ1-1
CASSLGTGPGGAFF
TGTGCCAGCTCACTCGGGACAGGACCCGGGGGAGCTTTCTTT
>TRBV18|.|.|TRBJ2-5
CASSPPTRETQYF
TGTGCCAGCTCACCACCGACGCGAGAGACCCAGTACTTC
>TRBV5-4|.|.|TRBJ1-1
CASSLPRDDTGAFF
TGTGCCAGCAGTTTGCCGCGGGATGACACTGGAGCTTTCTTT
>TRBV4-1|.|few|TRBJ2-7
CASSQGTRSSSYEQYF
TGCGCCAGCAGCCAAGGGACAAGGTCAAGCTCCTACGAGCAGTACTTC
>TRBV20-1|.|few|TRBJ2-2
CSARTSDANTGELFF
TGCAGTGCTAGAACGAGCGACGCGAACACCGGGGAGCTGTTTTTT
>TRBV12-3/TRBV12-4|.|.|TRBJ2-7
CASSFPGKTYEQYF
TGTGCCAGCAGTTTTCCGGGGAAAACCTACGAGCAGTACTTC
>TRBV7-9|.|few|TRBJ1-2
CASSDATAQETF
TGTGCCAGCAGCGATGCGACGGCCCAGGAGACCTTC
>TRBV4-1|.|many|TRBJ2-3
CASSQDQGGSTDTQYF
TGCGCCAGCAGCCAAGATCAGGGCGGTAGCACAGATACGCAGTATTTT
>TRBV30|.|.|TRBJ1-2
CAWSREAVGTF
TGTGCCTGGAGTCGGGAGGCAGTCGGAACCTTC
>TRBV29-1|TRBD2|.|TRBJ2-2
CSVAGGMDTGELFF
TGCAGCGTTGCGGGAGGGATGGACACCGGGGAGCTGTTTTTT
>TRBV7-2|.|few|TRBJ2-3
CASSSTLVSTDTQYF
TGTGCCAGCAGCTCGACACTCGTCAGCACAGATACGCAGTATTTT
>TRBV5-6|TRBD2|few|TRBJ2-2
CASSGLLAGGNTGELFF
TGTGCCAGCAGCGGCCTACTAGCGGGAGGGAACACCGGGGAGCTGTTTTTT
>TRBV5-4|.|few|TRBJ2-3
CASSLGGEFDTQYF
TGTGCCAGCAGCTTGGGCGGCGAATTCGATACGCAGTATTTT
>TRBV7-6|.|.|TRBJ1-1
CASSPNTANTEAFF
TGTGCCAGCAGCCCGAACACTGCGAACACTGAAGCTTTCTTT
>TRBV28|TRBD1|many|TRBJ1-2
CASSPFGTGAVWGGYTF
TGTGCCAGCAGTCCATTTGGGACAGGGGCCGTCTGGGGAGGCTACACCTTC
>TRBV6-5|TRBD1|few|TRBJ1-5
CASSYDRGEPQHF
TGTGCCAGCAGTTATGACAGGGGCGAGCCCCAGCATTTT
>TRBV7-6|TRBD2|.|TRBJ2-7
CASSSLAGRGEQYF
TGTGCCAGCAGTTCCCTAGCGGGGAGGGGGGAGCAGTACTTC
>TRBV29-1|.|many|TRBJ1-3
CSANPGQGNTIYF
TGCAGCGCCAATCCGGGACAAGGAAACACCATATATTTT
>TRBV5-1|TRBD2|.|TRBJ2-2
CASSLPRTGGDTGELFF
TGCGCCAGCAGCTTGCCGAGGACCGGGGGGGACACCGGGGAGCTGTTTTTT
>TRBV7-7|.|many|TRBJ2-1
CASSLALGNEQFF
TGTGCTAGCAGCTTAGCGCTAGGGAATGAGCAGTTCTTC
>TRBV28|.|.|TRBJ1-5
CASSFGQNSNQPQHF
TGTGCCAGCAGTTTTGGGCAGAATAGCAATCAGCCCCAGCATTTT
>TRBV20-1|.|few|TRBJ2-7
CSAPGTRSYEQYF
TGCAGTGCTCCCGGGACAAGGTCCTACGAGCAGTACTTC
>TRBV9|.|.|TRBJ2-2
CASSVVDRPNTGELFF
TGTGCCAGCAGCGTAGTGGATCGGCCGAACACCGGGGAGCTGTTTTTT
>TRBV7-2|.|few|TRBJ2-1
CASSLALYEQFF
TGTGCCAGCAGCTTAGCGTTGTATGAGCAGTTCTTC